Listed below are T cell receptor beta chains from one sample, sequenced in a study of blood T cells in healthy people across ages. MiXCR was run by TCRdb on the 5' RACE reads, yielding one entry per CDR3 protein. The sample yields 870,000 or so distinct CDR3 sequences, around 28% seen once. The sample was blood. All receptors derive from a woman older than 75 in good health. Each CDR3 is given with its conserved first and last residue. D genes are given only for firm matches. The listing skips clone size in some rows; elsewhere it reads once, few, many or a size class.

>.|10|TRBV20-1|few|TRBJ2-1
CGASIPEQFF
TGCGGTGCTTCCATCCCTGAGCAGTTCTTC
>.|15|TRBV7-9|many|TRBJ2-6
CASSLWGSGANVLTF
TGTGCCAGCAGCTTATGGGGCTCTGGGGCCAACGTCCTGACTTTC
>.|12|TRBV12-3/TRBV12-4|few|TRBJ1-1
CASKGLPTEAFF
TGTGCCAGCAAGGGCCTCCCCACTGAAGCTTTCTTT
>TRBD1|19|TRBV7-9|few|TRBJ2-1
CASSLFGEVTGGKNNEQFF
TGTGCCAGCAGCTTATTCGGGGAGGTGACAGGGGGTAAAAACAATGAGCAGTTCTTC
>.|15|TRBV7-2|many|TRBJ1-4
CASSLVGAREEKLFF
TGTGCCAGCAGCTTAGTTGGGGCCCGTGAGGAAAAACTGTTTTTT
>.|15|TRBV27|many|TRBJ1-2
CASSLSSGGWYGYTF
TGTGCCAGCAGTTTATCGTCCGGGGGGTGGTATGGCTACACCTTC
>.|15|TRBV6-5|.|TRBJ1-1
CASTSHGGVPSEAFF
TGTGCCAGCACTTCACACGGTGGGGTTCCATCTGAAGCTTTCTTT
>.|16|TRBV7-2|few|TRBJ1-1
CASSLGSGMLGTEAFF
TGTGCCAGCAGCTTAGGGTCAGGGATGCTGGGCACTGAAGCTTTCTTT
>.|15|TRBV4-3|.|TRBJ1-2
CASNQVWKVNGGYTF
TGCGCCAGCAACCAAGTATGGAAGGTAAATGGAGGCTACACCTTC
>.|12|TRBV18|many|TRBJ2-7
CASSPDTREQYF
TGTGCCAGCTCACCAGACACTAGGGAGCAGTACTTC
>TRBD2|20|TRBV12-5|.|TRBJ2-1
CASGLFWGLAGESSYNEQFF
TGTGCTAGTGGTTTGTTTTGGGGACTAGCGGGGGAGAGCTCCTACAATGAGCAGTTCTTC
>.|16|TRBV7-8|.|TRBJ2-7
CASSLVEWRGSYEQYF
TGTGCCAGCAGCTTAGTTGAATGGCGGGGCTCCTACGAGCAGTACTTC
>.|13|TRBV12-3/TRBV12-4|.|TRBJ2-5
CANSLSQQETQYF
TGTGCCAACAGCCTCAGTCAGCAAGAGACCCAGTACTTC
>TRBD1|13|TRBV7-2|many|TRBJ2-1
CASSSDRAKEQFF
TGTGCCAGCAGCTCTGACAGGGCCAAGGAGCAGTTCTTC
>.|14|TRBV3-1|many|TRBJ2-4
CASSEQGRPPGQYF
TGTGCCAGCAGCGAACAGGGCCGTCCCCCTGGGCAGTACTTC
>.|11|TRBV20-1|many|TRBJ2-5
CSGRLSETQYF
TGCAGTGGGCGGCTCTCGGAGACCCAGTACTTC
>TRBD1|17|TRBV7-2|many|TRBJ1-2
CASSQDGSSGGFYGYTF
TGTGCCAGCAGCCAAGATGGTTCCTCAGGGGGTTTCTATGGCTACACCTTC
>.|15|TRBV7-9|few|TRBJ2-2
CASSRTIANTGELFF
TGTGCCAGCAGCCGAACCATCGCGAACACCGGGGAGCTGTTTTTT
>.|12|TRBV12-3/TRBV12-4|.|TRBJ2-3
CASSPKADVQYF
TGTGCCAGCAGCCCAAAGGCAGATGTGCAGTATTTT
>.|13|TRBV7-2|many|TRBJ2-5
CASSFSPGETQYF
TGTGCCAGCAGCTTTTCGCCTGGAGAGACCCAGTACTTC
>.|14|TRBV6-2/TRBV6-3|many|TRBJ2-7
CASSYGGQVYEQYF
TGTGCCAGCAGTTATGGAGGTCAAGTTTACGAGCAGTACTTC
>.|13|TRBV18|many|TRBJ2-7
CASSPRWGGEQYF
TGTGCCAGCTCACCTAGGTGGGGCGGCGAGCAGTACTTC
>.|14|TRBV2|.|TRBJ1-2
CAGSEIRGSYGYTF
TGTGCCGGCAGTGAGATCCGGGGGAGCTATGGCTACACCTTC
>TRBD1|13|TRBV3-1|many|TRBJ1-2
CASSTGDSYGYTF
TGTGCCAGCAGCACAGGGGACTCCTATGGCTACACCTTC
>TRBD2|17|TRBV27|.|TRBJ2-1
CACSILAGANSYNEQFF
TGTGCCTGCAGTATTCTAGCGGGGGCCAACTCCTACAACGAGCAGTTCTTC
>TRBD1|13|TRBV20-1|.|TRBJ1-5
CSASNRGNQPQHF
TGCAGTGCATCCAACAGGGGCAATCAACCCCAGCATTTT
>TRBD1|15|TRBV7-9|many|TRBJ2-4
CASSLVTGGLNIQYF
TGTGCCAGCAGCTTGGTGACAGGGGGATTGAACATTCAGTACTTC
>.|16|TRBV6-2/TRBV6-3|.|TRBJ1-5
CASRLGQTLSNQPRHF
TGTGCCAGCAGACTTGGACAGACCTTAAGCAATCAGCCCCGGCATTTT
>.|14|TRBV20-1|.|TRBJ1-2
CSALIRGGSYGYTF
TGCAGTGCTTTAATCAGGGGTGGGTCCTATGGCTACACCTTC
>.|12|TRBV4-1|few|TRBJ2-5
CTITGTKETQYF
TGCACCATAACGGGGACAAAAGAGACCCAGTACTTC
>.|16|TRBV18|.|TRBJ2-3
CASSPPSVPKTDTQYF
TGTGCCAGCTCACCACCGTCAGTTCCGAAAACAGATACGCAGTATTTT
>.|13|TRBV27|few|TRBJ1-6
CASSFRVGGTLHF
TGTGCCAGCAGTTTCAGGGTGGGTGGGACCCTCCACTTT
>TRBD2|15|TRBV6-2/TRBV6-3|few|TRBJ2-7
CASSYWEREYNEQYF
TGTGCCAGCAGTTACTGGGAGCGGGAATACAATGAGCAGTACTTC
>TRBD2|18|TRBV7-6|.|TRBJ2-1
CASSLMWAGVPDGNEQFF
TGTGCCAGCAGCTTAATGTGGGCGGGAGTCCCGGACGGCAATGAGCAGTTCTTC
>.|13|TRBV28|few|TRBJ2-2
CASIRRESGELFF
TGTGCCAGCATTAGAAGGGAGTCCGGGGAGCTGTTTTTT
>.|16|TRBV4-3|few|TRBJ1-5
CASSQEARQANQPQHF
TGCGCCAGCAGCCAAGAAGCAAGACAGGCGAATCAGCCCCAGCATTTT
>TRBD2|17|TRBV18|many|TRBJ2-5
CASSPPSRGGTQETQYF
TGTGCCAGCTCACCACCATCTCGCGGGGGGACGCAAGAGACCCAGTACTTC
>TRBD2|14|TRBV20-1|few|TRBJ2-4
CSASSGLAKNIQYF
TGCAGTGCTTCTAGCGGTTTGGCCAAAAACATTCAGTACTTC
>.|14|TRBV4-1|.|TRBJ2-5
CASSQLDGRRTQYF
TGCGCCAGCAGCCAATTGGACGGCCGGAGGACCCAGTACTTC
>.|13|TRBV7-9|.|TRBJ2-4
CASSPRTTHPRYF
TGTGCCAGCAGTCCAAGGACGACACATCCTCGGTACTTC
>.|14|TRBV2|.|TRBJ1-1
CASSVREMNTEAFF
TGTGCCAGCAGTGTGCGGGAGATGAACACTGAAGCTTTCTTT
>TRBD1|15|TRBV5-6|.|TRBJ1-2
CASSLLFGQGDGYTF
TGTGCCAGCAGCTTGCTGTTTGGACAGGGAGATGGCTACACCTTC
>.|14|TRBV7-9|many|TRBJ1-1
CASSLAGGVTEAFF
TGTGCCAGCAGCTTAGCGGGCGGAGTCACTGAAGCTTTCTTT
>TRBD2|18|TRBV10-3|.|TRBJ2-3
CAISESKSAGGLKDTQYF
TGTGCCATCAGTGAGTCGAAATCCGCGGGGGGCCTTAAAGATACGCAGTATTTT
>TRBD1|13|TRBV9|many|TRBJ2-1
CASLGQGVGEQFF
TGTGCCAGCCTCGGGCAGGGGGTAGGGGAGCAGTTCTTC
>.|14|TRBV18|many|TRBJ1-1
CASSPSQRLGEAFF
TGTGCCAGCTCACCGAGTCAGCGCTTGGGCGAAGCTTTCTTT
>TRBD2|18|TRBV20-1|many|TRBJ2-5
CKTEGGLAGGSQGETQYF
TGCAAAACCGAGGGGGGGCTAGCGGGGGGCTCTCAAGGGGAGACCCAGTACTTC
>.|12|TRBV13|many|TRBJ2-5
CATATGQETQYF
TGTGCCACGGCGACAGGACAAGAGACCCAGTACTTC
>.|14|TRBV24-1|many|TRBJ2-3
CATSEPGATDTQYF
TGTGCCACCAGTGAACCCGGGGCCACAGATACGCAGTATTTT
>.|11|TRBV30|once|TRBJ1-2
CAWSPSYGYTF
TGTGCCTGGAGTCCTAGCTATGGCTACACCTTC
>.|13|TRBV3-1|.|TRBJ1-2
CASSHYRVLGYTF
TGTGCCAGCAGCCACTACAGGGTCCTTGGCTACACCTTC
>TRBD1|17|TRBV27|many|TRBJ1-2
CASSSSTGPRPFGGYTF
TGTGCCAGCAGTTCCTCGACAGGGCCTCGGCCCTTCGGTGGCTACACCTTC
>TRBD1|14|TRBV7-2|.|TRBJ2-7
CASSSRQGFYEQYF
TGTGCCAGCAGCTCCAGACAGGGATTCTACGAGCAGTACTTC
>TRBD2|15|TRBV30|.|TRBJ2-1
CAWSWSGGAFYEQFF
TGTGCCTGGAGTTGGAGCGGGGGGGCCTTCTATGAGCAGTTCTTC